This T cell receptor (beta chain) derives from a study of technical replicates of blood from a handful of donors. Repertoires were generated with immunoSEQ multiplex PCR, while TCRdb's copy carries only in-frame clones and drops some. The table has tens of thousands of clones, about 95% seen once. CDR3 length: 18 residues. The chain employs TRBV1 and TRBJ2-3; the listed D gene, TRBD2, was not tested against the DNA. TRBV1 is a pseudogene locus. The material sequenced was PBMCs. The receptor's source is a human donor in good health. Some clones in this sample may be carry-over from other donors' samples. As DNA, the CDR3 is TGCACCAGCAGCCAAGAGCACCCCCGACGGGGGGTCGTAGATACGCAGTATTTT. This gives the protein CTSSQEHPRRGVVDTQYF.